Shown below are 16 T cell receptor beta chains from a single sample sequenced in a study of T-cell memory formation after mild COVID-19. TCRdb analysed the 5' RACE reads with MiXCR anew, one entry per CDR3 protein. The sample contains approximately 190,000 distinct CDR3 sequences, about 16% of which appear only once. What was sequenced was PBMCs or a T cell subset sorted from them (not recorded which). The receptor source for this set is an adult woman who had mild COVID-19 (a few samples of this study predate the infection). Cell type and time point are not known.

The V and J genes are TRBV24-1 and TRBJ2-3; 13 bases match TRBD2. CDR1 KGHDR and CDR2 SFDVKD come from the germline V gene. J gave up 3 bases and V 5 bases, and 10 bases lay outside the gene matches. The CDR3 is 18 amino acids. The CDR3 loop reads CATSVPGTSGVLTDTQYF. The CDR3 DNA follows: TGTGCCACCAGTGTACCCGGGACTAGCGGGGTACTGACAGATACGCAGTATTTT.

The CDR3 is CASSPRESYTEAFF. CDR3 coding DNA: TGTGCCAGCAGCCCGAGGGAAAGTTACACTGAAGCTTTCTTT. The chain carries TRBV27 and TRBJ1-1; D call uncertain. Trimming left V 6 bases short and J 3 bases short, with 14 bases between. Germline lookup yields CDR1 MNHEY and CDR2 SMNVEV (reference sequence). The length of the CDR3 is 14 residues.

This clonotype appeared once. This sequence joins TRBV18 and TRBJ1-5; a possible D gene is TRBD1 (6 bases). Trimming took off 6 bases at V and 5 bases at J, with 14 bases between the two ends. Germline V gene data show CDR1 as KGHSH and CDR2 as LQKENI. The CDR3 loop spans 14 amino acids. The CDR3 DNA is TGTGCCAGCTCGTCAGGGGCGGGTCATCAGCCCCAGCATTTT. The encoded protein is CASSSGAGHQPQHF.

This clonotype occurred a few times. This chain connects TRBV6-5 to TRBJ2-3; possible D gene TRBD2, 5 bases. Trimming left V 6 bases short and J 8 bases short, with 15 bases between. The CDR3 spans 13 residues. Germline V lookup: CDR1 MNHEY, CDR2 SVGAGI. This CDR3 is CASSPDSVGTQYF. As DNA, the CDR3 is TGTGCCAGCAGCCCGGACTCAGTGGGTACGCAGTATTTT.

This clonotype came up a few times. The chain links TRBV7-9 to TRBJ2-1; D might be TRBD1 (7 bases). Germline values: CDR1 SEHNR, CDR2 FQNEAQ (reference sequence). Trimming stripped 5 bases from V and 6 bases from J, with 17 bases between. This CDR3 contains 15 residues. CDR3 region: CASSPRGAGGNEQFF. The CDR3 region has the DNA TGTGCCAGCAGCCCCAGGGGGGCAGGGGGCAATGAGCAGTTCTTC.

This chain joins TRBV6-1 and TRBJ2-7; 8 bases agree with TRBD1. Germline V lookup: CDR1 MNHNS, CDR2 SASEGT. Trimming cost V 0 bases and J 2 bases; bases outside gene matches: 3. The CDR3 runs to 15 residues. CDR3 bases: TGTGCCAGCAGTGAAGCTCTACAGGGGGCCTACGAGCAGTACTTC. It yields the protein CASSEALQGAYEQYF.

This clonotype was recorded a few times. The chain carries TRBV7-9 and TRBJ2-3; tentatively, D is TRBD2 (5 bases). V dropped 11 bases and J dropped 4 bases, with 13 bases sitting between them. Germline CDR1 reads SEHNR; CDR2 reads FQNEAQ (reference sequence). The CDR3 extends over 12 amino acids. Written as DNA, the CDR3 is TGTGCCGGTACTAGGGCTTCAGATACGCAGTATTTT. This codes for CAGTRASDTQYF.

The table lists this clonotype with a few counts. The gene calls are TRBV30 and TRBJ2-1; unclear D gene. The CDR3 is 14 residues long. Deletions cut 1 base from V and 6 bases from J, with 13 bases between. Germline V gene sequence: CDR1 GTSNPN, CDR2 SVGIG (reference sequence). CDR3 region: CAWSGKAQINEQFF. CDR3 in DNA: TGTGCCTGGAGTGGTAAAGCGCAAATCAATGAGCAGTTCTTC.

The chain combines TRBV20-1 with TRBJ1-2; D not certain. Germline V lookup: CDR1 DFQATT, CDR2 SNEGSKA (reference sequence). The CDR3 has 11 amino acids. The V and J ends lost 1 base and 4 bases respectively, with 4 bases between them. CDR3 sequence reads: CSARGGYGYTF. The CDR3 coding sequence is TGCAGTGCTAGAGGTGGCTATGGCTACACCTTC.

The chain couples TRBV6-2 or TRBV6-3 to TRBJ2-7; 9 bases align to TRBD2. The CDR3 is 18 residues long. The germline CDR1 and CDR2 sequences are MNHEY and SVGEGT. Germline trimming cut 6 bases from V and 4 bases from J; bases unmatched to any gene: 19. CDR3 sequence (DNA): TGTGCCAGCAGCCTCGGTTGGGTAGCGGGAGCTAGGAATTACGAGCAGTACTTC. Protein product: CASSLGWVAGARNYEQYF.

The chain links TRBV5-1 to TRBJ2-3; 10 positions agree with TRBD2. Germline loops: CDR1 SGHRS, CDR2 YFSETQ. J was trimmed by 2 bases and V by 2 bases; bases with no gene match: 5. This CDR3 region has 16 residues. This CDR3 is CASSFRTSGLTDTQYF. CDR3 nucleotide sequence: TGCGCCAGCAGCTTTCGGACTAGCGGCCTCACAGATACGCAGTATTTT. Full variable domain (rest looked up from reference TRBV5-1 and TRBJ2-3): KAGVTQTPRYLIKTRGQQVTLSCSPISGHRSVSWYQQTPGQGLQFLFEYFSETQRNKGNFPGRFSGRQFSNSRSEMNVSTLELGDSALYLCASSFRTSGLTDTQYFGPGTRLTVL.

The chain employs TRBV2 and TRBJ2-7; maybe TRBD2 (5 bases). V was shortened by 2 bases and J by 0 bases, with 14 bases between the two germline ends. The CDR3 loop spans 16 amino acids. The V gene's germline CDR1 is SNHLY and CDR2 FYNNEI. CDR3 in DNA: TGTGCCAGCAGTGAAACCCTCGGTGGGAGCTCCTACGAGCAGTACTTC. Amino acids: CASSETLGGSSYEQYF. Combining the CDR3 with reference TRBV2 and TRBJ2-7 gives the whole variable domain EPEVTQTPSHQVTQMGQEVILRCVPISNHLYFYWYRQILGQKVEFLVSFYNNEISEKSEIFDDQFSVERPDGSNFTLKIRSTKLEDSAMYFCASSETLGGSSYEQYFGPGTRLTVT.

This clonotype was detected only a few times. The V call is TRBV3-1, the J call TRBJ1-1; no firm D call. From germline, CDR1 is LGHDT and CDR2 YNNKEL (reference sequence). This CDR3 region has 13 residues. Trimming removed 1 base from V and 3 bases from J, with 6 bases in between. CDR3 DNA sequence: TGTGCCAGCAGCCAAGTAGACCACACTGAAGCTTTCTTT. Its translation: CASSQVDHTEAFF. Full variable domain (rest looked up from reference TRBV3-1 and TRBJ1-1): DTAVSQTPKYLVTQMGNDKSIKCEQNLGHDTMYWYKQDSKKFLKIMFSYNNKELIINETVPNRFSPKSPDKAHLNLHINSLELGDSAVYFCASSQVDHTEAFFGQGTRLTVV.

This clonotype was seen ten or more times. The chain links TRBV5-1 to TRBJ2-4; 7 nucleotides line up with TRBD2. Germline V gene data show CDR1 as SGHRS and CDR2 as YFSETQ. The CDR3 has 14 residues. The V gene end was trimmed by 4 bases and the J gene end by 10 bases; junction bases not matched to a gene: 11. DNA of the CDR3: TGCGCCAGCAGCGTAGGTGGAGCGGGGCAGATTCAGTACTTC. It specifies CASSVGGAGQIQYF.

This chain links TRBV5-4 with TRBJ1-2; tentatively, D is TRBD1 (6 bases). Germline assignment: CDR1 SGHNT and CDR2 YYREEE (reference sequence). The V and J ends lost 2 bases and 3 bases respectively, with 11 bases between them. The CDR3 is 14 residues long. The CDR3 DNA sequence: TGTGCCAGCAGCTTACAGGGACTAGACTATGGCTACACCTTC. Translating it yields CASSLQGLDYGYTF.

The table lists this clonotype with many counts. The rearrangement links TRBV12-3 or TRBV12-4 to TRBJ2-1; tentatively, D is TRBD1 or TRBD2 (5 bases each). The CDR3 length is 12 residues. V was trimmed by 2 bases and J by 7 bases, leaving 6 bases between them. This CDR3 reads CASSLWGNEQFF. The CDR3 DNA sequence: TGTGCCAGCAGTTTATGGGGGAATGAGCAGTTCTTC.